The clone carrying this T cell receptor delta chain is categorized as medium-sized. A far more abundant clone sits one base away, making this likely a read error. Other nucleotide sequences in the sample specify the same CDR3. TCRdb called clones anew from the multiplex PCR reads with CATT. This table holds around 800 delta-chain clones, 1.4% to 1.5% found once. This specimen comes from a study of gamma delta lymphoproliferative disorders and STAT genes. PBMCs from patients and controls supplied the genomic DNA for sequencing. The CDR3 is made up of 22 amino acids. Per the germline V gene, CDR1 is TSWWSYY and CDR2 is QGS.

The rearrangement joins TRDV1 to TRDJ1; 8 bases map to TRDD2. This TCR came from a human donor in good health. Sequenced sample: blood. The CDR3 DNA reads TGTGCCCTTGGGGAACCGATAGCCTTCCTAGCCCTCTGGGGCAGTCACACCGATAAACTCATCTTT. Its translation is CALGEPIAFLALWGSHTDKLIF.